This T cell receptor (beta chain) emerged from a study of OX40 agonist ivuxolimab in advanced cancers. Baseline, cycle 4 day 1, and cycle 7 day 1 were the blood sampling points. Some clones are missing from TCRdb's copy, which holds only in-frame ones; the method was immunoSEQ multiplex PCR. The sample records 45,000 to 60,000 clones, less than 90% being singletons. With V trimmed by 3 bases and J by 6 bases, 4 bases remained unmatched. Germline V lookup: CDR1 SGHKS, CDR2 YYEKEE (reference sequence). The length of the CDR3 is 14 residues. Here the sequenced sample was CD4+ or CD8+ T cells sorted from blood, taken in a trial of the OX40 agonist ivuxolimab. This chain links TRBV5-5 with TRBJ1-4; 8 bases line up with TRBD1. The source is an adult with an advanced solid tumor such as melanoma, head and neck, liver or kidney cancer. CDR3 protein: CASSWGQVDEKLFF. CDR3 DNA sequence: TGTGCCAGCAGCTGGGGACAGGTCGATGAAAAACTGTTTTTT.